The clone carrying this T cell receptor beta chain has a handful of counts. This record belongs to a study of T cells in Graves' hyperthyroidism and ophthalmopathy. The CDR3 runs 14 residues. CDR1 and CDR2 from the germline V gene are MGHRA and YSYEKL. V was pared by 0 bases and J by 8 bases, with 8 bases between. Orbital computed tomography, thyroid ultrasound, serum thyroxine and TRAb, and clinical symptoms together informed the diagnoses. TCR beta CDR3 regions were amplified from RNA transcripts. Using the HTBI primer set, a first-round RT-PCR was run on the TCR CDR3. TCRdb ran MiXCR on the multiplex PCR reads and lists one entry per CDR3 protein. Found here are about 350,000 distinct CDR3 sequences, around a sixth of them singletons; the top ten hold 15%.

This clonotype was sampled from a middle-aged woman with Graves' ophthalmopathy. Sequenced material: blood. V is TRBV4-1 and J is TRBJ1-6; a possible D gene is TRBD1 (5 bases). CDR3 nucleotide sequence: TGCGCCAGCAGCCAAGAAGGGGTGTATTCACCCCTCCACTTT. Its translation is CASSQEGVYSPLHF.